The 30 T cell receptor beta chains below were found in one sample sequenced in a study of blood T cell repertoires in COVID-19 (dated by TCRdb to between 2020 and 2021). Library prep was done by the immunoSEQ multiplex PCR assay. TCRdb mirrors the immuneACCESS table, restricted to in-frame sequences. Some clones are absent from its copies; in checked studies, under half trace to an unresolved V gene, and the reason for the others is unknown. This sample comprises some 19,000 clones, about 85% of them detected only once. Around 17% of the sample is in the top ten clones. The specimen sequenced was peripheral blood. The receptors stem from a man aged 70 or older with acute or convalescent COVID-19.

The chain carries TRBV29-1 and TRBJ2-7; TRBD1 agrees at 12 bases. Germline V gene data show CDR1 as SQVTM and CDR2 as ANQGSEA. This CDR3 region has 16 residues. Trimming took 6 bases from V and 3 from J; bases not matched to a gene: 12. The CDR3 loop reads CSVYQSGTGGRYEQYF. In nucleotides, the CDR3 is TGCAGCGTATATCAAAGCGGGACAGGGGGCCGCTACGAGCAGTACTTC.

The V call is TRBV2, the J call TRBJ1-1, with D possibly TRBD1 on 5 matching bases. Germline V gives CDR1 SNHLY, CDR2 FYNNEI. This CDR3 contains 14 residues. V was pared by 2 bases and J by 3 bases, with 10 bases between. This CDR3 reads CASSEQGGDTEAFF. CDR3 sequence (DNA): TGTGCCAGCAGTGAACAGGGAGGGGACACTGAAGCTTTCTTT.

This clone was seen only a few times. This chain uses TRBV5-5 with TRBJ2-7; 7 bases align to TRBD2. CDR1 SGHKS and CDR2 YYEKEE come from the germline V gene (reference sequence). The ends lost 4 bases at V and 3 bases at J; junction bases unmatched: 7. CDR3 length: 14 amino acids. Here the CDR3 DNA reads TGTGCCAGCAGCGTAGGGACTACCAACTACGAGCAGTACTTC. Its translation is CASSVGTTNYEQYF.

The V and J genes are TRBV28 and TRBJ1-4; 9 nucleotides line up with TRBD1. The trim removed 4 bases at V and 2 bases at J, leaving 2 bases unmatched. The CDR3 has 15 amino acids. Germline V CDR1 and CDR2: MDHEN, SYDVKM. The CDR3 protein is CASSSGQGTNEKLFF. Here the CDR3 DNA reads TGTGCCAGCAGTTCCGGACAGGGGACTAATGAAAAACTGTTTTTT.

The chain is built from TRBV5-4 and TRBJ1-6; D is uncertain. CDR1 SGHNT and CDR2 YYREEE come from the germline V gene (reference sequence). CDR3 length: 16 amino acids. Between the trimmed V and J ends, which lost 5 bases and 0 bases, there was a span of 12 bases. The CDR3 DNA reads as TGTGCCAGCAGTTCTGGTGGTAGCTCCTATAATTCACCCCTCCACTTT. This gives the protein CASSSGGSSYNSPLHF.

The rearrangement links TRBV27 to TRBJ2-7, with 11 positions matching TRBD1. Germline CDR1 and CDR2: MNHEY and SMNVEV (reference sequence). This CDR3 has 15 amino acids. Losses at the gene ends were 2 bases for V and 2 bases for J; bases not matched to a gene: 2. In DNA form, the CDR3 reads TGTGCCAGCAGTTTAGGGACAGGGGGGACCTACGAGCAGTACTTC. Translating it yields CASSLGTGGTYEQYF.

A few counts support this clone. V and J are TRBV6-4 and TRBJ1-1; D is unresolved. The V end lost 0 bases, the J end lost 8 bases, and 10 bases lay between the germline ends. The CDR3 extends over 13 amino acids. Germline values: CDR1 MRHNA, CDR2 SNTAGT. As DNA, the CDR3 is TGTGCCAGCAGTGACTCGAACGGGAAGGAAGCTTTCTTT. Its protein product is CASSDSNGKEAFF.

The V and J genes are TRBV6-2 or TRBV6-3 and TRBJ2-1; D is uncertain. Trimming left V 0 bases short and J 1 base short, with 4 bases between. From germline, CDR1 is MNHEY and CDR2 SVGEGT. The CDR3 totals 14 residues. This CDR3 reads CASSYSPSYNEQFF. Here the CDR3 DNA reads TGTGCCAGCAGTTACTCCCCATCCTACAATGAGCAGTTCTTC.

The chain joins TRBV11-2 to TRBJ2-7; D call uncertain. V shed 2 bases and J shed 4 bases, with 12 bases lying between them. The CDR3 sequence is 14 residues long. The germline gives CDR1 SGHAT, CDR2 FQNNGV. This CDR3 is CASSLTPAGYEQYF. The CDR3 DNA follows: TGTGCCAGCAGCTTAACCCCGGCAGGTTACGAGCAGTACTTC.

This clone showed up just once. The J gene is TRBJ1-1, the V gene TRBV28, with D possibly TRBD1 on 5 matching bases. The V end lost 8 bases, the J end lost 0 bases, and 16 bases lay between the germline ends. Looked up from germline, CDR1 is MDHEN and CDR2 is SYDVKM. This CDR3 comprises 15 residues. In DNA form, the CDR3 reads TGTGCCAGCTCCCCGAGGCGGGGGATGAACACTGAAGCTTTCTTT. Residues: CASSPRRGMNTEAFF.

A few counts support this clone. The V gene is TRBV10-2, the J gene TRBJ1-1; possible D gene TRBD1, 6 bases. CDR3 size: 13 residues. The V end was cut by 11 bases, the J end by 4 bases, with 17 bases between. In germline, CDR1 is WSHSY, CDR2 SAAADI. The CDR3 loop is CAAGGREGTEAFF. Here the CDR3 DNA reads TGCGCCGCGGGGGGCAGGGAGGGCACTGAAGCTTTCTTT.

The chain combines TRBV3-1 (or the pseudogene TRBV3-2) with TRBJ2-7; 9 nucleotides agree with TRBD2. The CDR3 sequence is 17 residues long. Trimming at V came to 4 bases and at J to 4 bases, leaving 14 bases not matched to a gene. Germline CDR1 reads LGHDT; CDR2 reads YNNKEL (reference sequence). CDR3 in amino acids: CASSPPRLAEEGYEQYF. DNA of the CDR3: TGTGCCAGCAGCCCTCCTCGACTAGCGGAGGAGGGATACGAGCAGTACTTC.

As for this clone: The same CDR3 arises from other DNA sequences in this sample as well. This sequence joins TRBV6-5 and TRBJ1-4; perhaps TRBD1 as D (5 bases). This CDR3 comprises 15 residues. Germline V lookup: CDR1 MNHEY, CDR2 SVGAGI. The ends were cut back, 5 bases at V and 7 bases at J, with 17 bases in the middle. The CDR3 DNA follows: TGTGCCAGCAGTAGAAGGGGCGCAGGCAGTGAAAAACTGTTTTTT. Translating gives CASSRRGAGSEKLFF.

The chain uses TRBV6-2 or TRBV6-3 and TRBJ2-5; tentatively, D is TRBD2 (5 bases). V dropped 4 bases and J dropped 5 bases, with 11 bases sitting between them. The CDR3 has 13 residues. Germline-derived CDR1 and CDR2 are MNHEY and SVGEGT. In DNA form, the CDR3 reads TGTGCCAGCAGTTCCCGGACGGGGGAGACCCAGTACTTC. Its translation: CASSSRTGETQYF.

This chain joins TRBV28 and TRBJ2-7, with TRBD1 as a possible D gene (6 bases). Germline CDR1 is MDHEN and CDR2 is SYDVKM. Trimming left V 4 bases short and J 3 bases short, with 16 bases between. The CDR3 loop spans 15 amino acids. The CDR3 is CASSSGTSRGYEQYF. CDR3 nucleotides: TGTGCCAGCAGTTCCGGGACATCGAGGGGCTACGAGCAGTACTTC.

The chain has TRBV28 and TRBJ2-5; D is possibly TRBD2 (6 bases). Germline lookup yields CDR1 MDHEN and CDR2 SYDVKM. V gave up 4 bases and J gave up 3 bases, with 12 bases separating them. The CDR3 has 14 residues. CDR3 protein: CASSSRRGKETQYF. The CDR3 coding sequence is TGTGCCAGCAGTTCGAGGAGGGGAAAAGAGACCCAGTACTTC.

The chain has TRBV12-3 or TRBV12-4 and TRBJ1-1; weak D call: TRBD1 (5 bases). This CDR3 region has 13 residues. V lost 8 bases, J lost 7 bases, and 17 bases lay in between. In DNA, the CDR3 is TGTGCCAGCCGTATGGTGGGGCGAGATGAAGCTTTCTTT. Amino acid sequence: CASRMVGRDEAFF.

This chain connects TRBV19 to TRBJ2-4; 8 bases line up with TRBD1. V shed 3 bases, J shed 4 bases, and the junction held 2 bases outside the gene matches. The CDR3 has 14 amino acids. Germline V lookup: CDR1 LNHDA, CDR2 SQIVND (reference sequence). In nucleotides, the CDR3 is TGTGCCAGTAGTATCCAGGGGGCTAAAAACATTCAGTACTTC. Its protein product is CASSIQGAKNIQYF.

V and J are TRBV10-1 and TRBJ2-5; 9 bases are a match to TRBD1. The CDR3 spans 15 residues. V lost 7 bases to trimming and J lost 6 bases; unmatched junction nucleotides: 12. CDR1 is WNHNN, CDR2 SYGVQD, per germline (reference sequence). CDR3 loop: CASTPTRQGGKTQYF. Written as DNA, the CDR3 is TGCGCCAGCACCCCCACTCGACAGGGGGGGAAGACCCAGTACTTC.

V and J are TRBV7-6 and TRBJ1-6, with a possible D match to TRBD1 (5 bases). This CDR3 is 15 amino acids long. Per germline, CDR1 SGHVS and CDR2 FNYEAQ. V shed 3 bases and J shed 10 bases, with 16 bases lying between them. DNA of the CDR3: TGTGCCAGCAGCTTCACCACCGGGCAGGGCTCACCCCTCCACTTT. Translating it yields CASSFTTGQGSPLHF.

The rearrangement joins TRBV4-2 to TRBJ2-3, with TRBD2 matching over 8 bases. This CDR3 spans 17 amino acids. The germline gives CDR1 LGHNA, CDR2 YNFKEQ. Trimming took 1 base from V and 3 from J; bases not matched to a gene: 9. CDR3 protein: CASSQGSGSGWTDTQYF. Written as DNA, the CDR3 is TGTGCCAGCAGCCAAGGAAGCGGGAGTGGGTGGACAGATACGCAGTATTTT.

The CDR3 region is CASSSTTSTDTQYF. CDR3 bases: TGTGCCAGCAGCTCGACGACAAGCACAGATACGCAGTATTTT. The V call is TRBV7-2, the J call TRBJ2-3, with no clear D. Trimming took off 4 bases at V and 0 bases at J, with 8 bases between the two ends. Germline-derived CDR1 and CDR2 are SGHTA and FQGNSA. The CDR3 is 14 residues long.

This clone was observed a handful of times. V gene TRBV25-1 combines with J gene TRBJ2-7; 7 bases fit TRBD1. J gave up 5 bases and V 4 bases, and 8 bases lay outside the gene matches. Germline V gives CDR1 MGHDK, CDR2 SYGVNS. The CDR3 runs 14 residues. The CDR3 DNA reads TGTGCCAGCAGTGCGTTGACAGGGCGCAACGAGCAGTACTTC. Its protein is CASSALTGRNEQYF.

The V and J genes are TRBV6-2 or TRBV6-3 and TRBJ1-5, with D possibly TRBD1 on 6 matching bases. CDR1 and CDR2 (germline): MNHEY, SVGEGT. V lost 4 bases to trimming and J lost 3 bases, with 13 bases between them. The CDR3 covers 15 residues. CDR3 sequence reads: CASSSRQAYNQPQHF. The CDR3 DNA follows: TGTGCCAGCAGTTCTCGACAGGCCTACAATCAGCCCCAGCATTTT.

The chain carries TRBV10-3 and TRBJ2-3; 11 nucleotides align to TRBD2. Germline lookup yields CDR1 ENHRY and CDR2 SYGVKD. Trimming at V came to 0 bases and at J to 11 bases, leaving 4 bases not matched to a gene. The CDR3 is 14 amino acids. The CDR3, as DNA: TGTGCCATCAGTGAGTCCCCTCTAGCGGGAGGGCAGTATTTT. Translated: CAISESPLAGGQYF.

The chain has TRBV7-2 and TRBJ1-2; D is perhaps TRBD1 (5 bases). Germline lookup yields CDR1 SGHTA and CDR2 FQGNSA. This CDR3 has 15 amino acids. V lost 2 bases, J lost 0 bases, and 10 bases lay in between. CDR3 amino acids: CASSLSDRSNYGYTF. DNA of the CDR3: TGTGCCAGCAGCTTATCCGACAGATCTAACTATGGCTACACCTTC.

V is TRBV28 and J is TRBJ2-7; D remains ambiguous. The CDR3 length is 15 residues. CDR1 is MDHEN and CDR2 is SYDVKM in the germline V gene. Trimming took off 3 bases at V and 1 base at J, with 13 bases between the two ends. In DNA form, the CDR3 reads TGTGCCAGCAGTTTTCAGGCGAAAAAATCCTACGAGCAGTACTTC. Translation: CASSFQAKKSYEQYF. Full variable domain (outside the CDR3, taken from reference TRBV28 and TRBJ2-7): DVKVTQSSRYLVKRTGEKVFLECVQDMDHENMFWYRQDPGLGLRLIYFSYDVKMKEKGDIPEGYSVSREKKERFSLILESASTNQTSMYLCASSFQAKKSYEQYFGPGTRLTVT.

The V and J genes are TRBV19 and TRBJ1-2, with TRBD1 matching 7 bases. The CDR3 runs to 15 residues. J gave up 5 bases and V 1 base, and 7 bases lay outside the gene matches. Per the germline V gene, CDR1 is LNHDA and CDR2 is SQIVND (reference sequence). The CDR3 protein is CASSIAAGQPYGYTF. CDR3 DNA sequence: TGTGCCAGTAGTATAGCGGCGGGACAGCCTTATGGCTACACCTTC. The variable domain in full, with the rest retrieved from reference TRBV19 and TRBJ1-2, is DGGITQSPKYLFRKEGQNVTLSCEQNLNHDAMYWYRQDPGQGLRLIYYSQIVNDFQKGDIAEGYSVSREKKESFPLTVTSAQKNPTAFYLCASSIAAGQPYGYTFGSGTRLTVV.

The chain combines TRBV5-1 with TRBJ2-1, with D possibly TRBD2 on 6 matching bases. The CDR3 covers 15 residues. V lost 6 bases, J lost 0 bases, and 13 bases lay in between. The germline gives CDR1 SGHRS, CDR2 YFSETQ. CDR3 protein: CASKLAPDSYNEQFF. In DNA, the CDR3 is TGCGCCAGCAAACTAGCTCCCGACTCCTACAATGAGCAGTTCTTC.

This chain joins TRBV18 and TRBJ2-7; no clear D. Germline CDR1 and CDR2: KGHSH and LQKENI. CDR3 size: 14 residues. Trimming shortened V by 2 bases and J by 5 bases, and 13 bases separated the two germline ends. The CDR3 reads CASSPVHAQDEQYF. CDR3 DNA: TGTGCCAGCTCACCAGTCCACGCGCAGGACGAGCAGTACTTC.